These T cell receptor beta chains were read from a single sample in a study of blood T cell repertoires in COVID-19. TCRdb's copy holds only in-frame clones and misses some; the assay was immunoSEQ multiplex PCR. This table has around 23,000 clones, around three quarters appearing once. The sequencing sample was made of peripheral blood. These receptors were obtained from a woman aged 80 or older with acute or convalescent COVID-19. CDR3s include the opening cysteine and the closing phenylalanine or tryptophan. A D gene is named only where the DNA matches it firmly. Only some rows state a clone size, as once, few, many or a class for expanded clones.

size	D	V	length	J	CDR3	DNA
few	TRBD1	TRBV5-6	13	TRBJ1-2	CASSITGGDGYTF	TGTGCCAGCAGCATAACAGGGGGCGATGGCTACACCTTC
-	TRBD2	TRBV7-6	16	TRBJ2-5	CASSSRTSGRQETQYF	TGTGCCAGCAGCTCTCGGACTAGCGGGAGACAAGAGACCCAGTACTTC
-	-	TRBV10-1	15	TRBJ2-5	CASSETSNLLETQYF	TGCGCCAGCAGTGAGACTAGCAACCTCTTGGAGACCCAGTACTTC
-	TRBD1	TRBV30	14	TRBJ2-3	CAWSEGQSTDTQYF	TGTGCCTGGAGTGAGGGACAGTCCACAGATACGCAGTATTTT
-	TRBD2	TRBV6-2/TRBV6-3	15	TRBJ2-7	CASSRGTSGIYEQYF	TGTGCCAGCAGTCGGGGGACTAGCGGGATTTACGAGCAGTACTTC
-	TRBD2	TRBV2	13	TRBJ2-7	CASWASGTYEQYF	TGTGCCAGCTGGGCTAGCGGAACCTACGAGCAGTACTTC
-	TRBD2	TRBV7-9	15	TRBJ2-5	CASKFGGGYQETQYF	TGTGCCAGCAAATTTGGCGGGGGGTACCAAGAGACCCAGTACTTC
-	-	TRBV5-5	12	TRBJ2-1	CASSLVNSEQFF	TGTGCCAGCAGCTTGGTGAACAGTGAGCAGTTCTTC
-	-	TRBV7-6	14	TRBJ1-1	CASSSNLDRTEAFF	TGTGCCAGCAGCTCCAATCTCGACAGGACTGAAGCTTTCTTT
-	-	TRBV23-1	14	TRBJ2-5	CASSQPWAQETQYF	TGCGCCAGCAGTCAGCCTTGGGCCCAAGAGACCCAGTACTTC
-	-	TRBV6-5	13	TRBJ1-5	CASKGREGQPQHF	TGTGCCAGCAAGGGCAGGGAGGGGCAGCCCCAGCATTTT
-	-	TRBV30	10	TRBJ1-2	CAFTGKGYTF	TGTGCCTTTACAGGGAAAGGCTACACCTTC
-	TRBD2	TRBV7-3	15	TRBJ2-1	CASSFTSGAYNEQFF	TGTGCCAGCAGCTTCACTAGCGGGGCCTACAATGAGCAGTTCTTC
-	-	TRBV7-9	12	TRBJ1-1	CASSLGEQEAFF	TGTGCCAGCAGCTTAGGGGAGCAGGAAGCTTTCTTT
-	TRBD1	TRBV6-6	14	TRBJ2-2	CASSRDRNTGELFF	TGTGCCAGCAGCCGGGACAGGAACACCGGGGAGCTGTTTTTT
-	-	TRBV3-1/TRBV3-2	12	TRBJ1-3	CASSQSGVTIYF	TGTGCCAGCAGCCAATCGGGAGTCACCATATATTTT
-	TRBD1	TRBV7-2	12	TRBJ2-1	CASRTGMNEQFF	TGTGCCAGCCGGACAGGGATGAATGAGCAGTTCTTC
-	-	TRBV19	13	TRBJ2-1	CASREGEDNEQFF	TGTGCCAGTAGAGAAGGCGAGGACAATGAGCAGTTCTTC
few	-	TRBV10-2	14	TRBJ1-2	CASSEGSGLYGYTF	TGCGCCAGCAGTGAGGGCAGTGGGCTCTATGGCTACACCTTC
-	-	TRBV19	13	TRBJ1-6	CASKINPDSPLHF	TGTGCCAGTAAGATAAATCCAGATTCACCCCTCCACTTT
medium-sized	-	TRBV5-1	15	TRBJ2-1	CASSLMKRAYNEQFF	TGCGCCAGCAGCTTGATGAAGCGTGCGTACAATGAGCAGTTCTTC
-	-	TRBV9	14	TRBJ1-2	CASSVEERSYGYTF	TGTGCCAGCAGCGTAGAAGAGAGGAGCTATGGCTACACCTTC
few	-	TRBV7-9	13	TRBJ1-1	CASSVRRNTEAFF	TGTGCCAGCAGTGTAAGGAGGAACACTGAAGCTTTCTTT
-	-	TRBV25-1	14	TRBJ2-7	CASSEGTQRVKQYF	TGTGCCAGCAGTGAGGGGACACAGAGGGTAAAACAGTACTTC
-	TRBD1	TRBV29-1	14	TRBJ1-2	CSVRDRGGRDGYTF	TGCAGCGTACGGGACAGGGGAGGGCGAGATGGCTACACCTTC
-	TRBD1	TRBV7-9	18	TRBJ1-4	CASSPPAGQGDSGEKLFF	TGTGCCAGCAGCCCACCGGCGGGACAGGGGGACAGTGGTGAAAAACTGTTTTTT
once	-	TRBV6-5	13	TRBJ1-2	CATLSGRGHGYTF	TGTGCCACCTTATCAGGCAGGGGCCATGGCTACACCTTC
-	TRBD2	TRBV5-1	14	TRBJ2-1	CASSFGGGENEQFF	TGCGCCAGCAGCTTCGGCGGGGGTGAGAATGAGCAGTTCTTC
few	-	TRBV7-2	12	TRBJ2-5	CASSSGWGTQYF	TGTGCCAGCAGCTCGGGGTGGGGGACCCAGTACTTC
once	TRBD2	TRBV19	19	TRBJ2-5	CASSIVVAGGPPGKETQYF	TGTGCCAGTAGTATAGTTGTAGCGGGAGGGCCACCGGGTAAAGAGACCCAGTACTTC
few	-	TRBV27	17	TRBJ2-2	CASSAHPAPMVPGELFF	TGTGCCAGCAGTGCCCACCCTGCGCCGATGGTTCCCGGGGAGCTGTTTTTT
-	TRBD1	TRBV28	15	TRBJ1-1	CASRVGQGRGTEAFF	TGTGCCAGCAGGGTAGGACAGGGGCGCGGCACTGAAGCTTTCTTT
-	-	TRBV28	16	TRBJ1-1	CASSLEGASLATEAFF	TGTGCCAGCAGTTTAGAGGGCGCATCCTTGGCGACTGAAGCTTTCTTT
-	-	TRBV3-1/TRBV3-2	17	TRBJ2-3	CASSQEGGPEQTDTQYF	TGTGCCAGCAGCCAAGAAGGAGGGCCAGAACAAACGGATACGCAGTATTTT
-	-	TRBV30	12	TRBJ1-2	CAWRQNAESYTF	TGTGCCTGGAGGCAGAACGCGGAAAGCTACACCTTC